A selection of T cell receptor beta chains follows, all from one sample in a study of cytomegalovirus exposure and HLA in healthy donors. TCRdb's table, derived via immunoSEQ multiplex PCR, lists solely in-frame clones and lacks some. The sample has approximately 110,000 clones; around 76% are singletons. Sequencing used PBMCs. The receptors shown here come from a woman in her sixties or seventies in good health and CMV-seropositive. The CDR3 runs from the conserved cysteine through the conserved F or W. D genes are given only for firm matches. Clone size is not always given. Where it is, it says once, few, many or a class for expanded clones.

CDR3 DNA: TGTGCCAGCAGGACAGGGGGGGCCACAGATACGCAGTATTTT
CDR3 protein: CASRTGGATDTQYF
J gene: TRBJ2-3
clone size: NA
D gene: TRBD1
V gene: TRBV6-1

CDR3 DNA: TGTGCCAGCAGCGAGGGGACTAGCGGGGTCAATGAGCAGTTCTTC
CDR3 protein: CASSEGTSGVNEQFF
J gene: TRBJ2-1
clone size: NA
D gene: TRBD2
V gene: TRBV7-9

CDR3 DNA: TGTGCCACCAGCAGAGATCCTTTCGGCAATCAGCCCCAGCATTTT
CDR3 protein: CATSRDPFGNQPQHF
J gene: TRBJ1-5
clone size: NA
D gene: NA
V gene: TRBV15

CDR3 DNA: TGTGCCAGCAAGTTGGGGGACAGGGGGATTGATACGCAGTATTTT
CDR3 protein: CASKLGDRGIDTQYF
J gene: TRBJ2-3
clone size: NA
D gene: TRBD1
V gene: TRBV27

CDR3 DNA: TGTGCCAGCAGCCAACTAGCGGGAATCTACGAGCAGTACTTC
CDR3 protein: CASSQLAGIYEQYF
J gene: TRBJ2-7
clone size: NA
D gene: TRBD2
V gene: TRBV7-2

CDR3 DNA: TGTGCCAGCAGCCCTTACGCAGACAGGGGCAACGAGCAGTACTTC
CDR3 protein: CASSPYADRGNEQYF
J gene: TRBJ2-7
clone size: NA
D gene: TRBD1
V gene: TRBV7-9

CDR3 DNA: TGTGCCAGCAGCTTAGGGCACATCAGCTATGGCTACACCTTC
CDR3 protein: CASSLGHISYGYTF
J gene: TRBJ1-2
clone size: NA
D gene: NA
V gene: TRBV7-9

CDR3 DNA: TGTGCCAGCTCACCACAGGTCGCGGGGCCTAGCTCCTACGAGCAGTACTTC
CDR3 protein: CASSPQVAGPSSYEQYF
J gene: TRBJ2-7
clone size: once
D gene: NA
V gene: TRBV18

CDR3 DNA: TGTGCCAGCAGCCAAATAACAAACGGACAGGGGGAGGCTTTCTTT
CDR3 protein: CASSQITNGQGEAFF
J gene: TRBJ1-1
clone size: few
D gene: TRBD1
V gene: TRBV5-4

CDR3 DNA: TGTGCCAGCTCTCTCCCAGGACTAGCGGGGGGCCCTAGCACAGATACGCAGTATTTT
CDR3 protein: CASSLPGLAGGPSTDTQYF
J gene: TRBJ2-3
clone size: NA
D gene: TRBD2
V gene: TRBV5-6

CDR3 DNA: TGTGCCAGCAGTTTGACATCTTTTCGGGGTTACGAGCAGTACTTC
CDR3 protein: CASSLTSFRGYEQYF
J gene: TRBJ2-7
clone size: few
D gene: NA
V gene: TRBV27

CDR3 DNA: TGTGCCTGGAGCCCGGGTAGCAATCAGCCCCAGCATTTT
CDR3 protein: CAWSPGSNQPQHF
J gene: TRBJ1-5
clone size: NA
D gene: NA
V gene: TRBV30

CDR3 DNA: TGTGCCAGCAAAATAGGGGCAGGGTTGACTGAAGCTTTCTTT
CDR3 protein: CASKIGAGLTEAFF
J gene: TRBJ1-1
clone size: NA
D gene: NA
V gene: TRBV5-4

CDR3 DNA: TGTGCCAGCAGTCGCGACAGGGAAGGGCTCAATGAGCAGTTCTTC
CDR3 protein: CASSRDREGLNEQFF
J gene: TRBJ2-1
clone size: NA
D gene: TRBD1
V gene: TRBV7-2

CDR3 DNA: TGTGCCAGCAGCCAGGACCCGCTAGCGGGGGCGGACACCGGGGAGCTGTTTTTT
CDR3 protein: CASSQDPLAGADTGELFF
J gene: TRBJ2-2
clone size: NA
D gene: TRBD2
V gene: TRBV4-2

CDR3 DNA: TGTGCTAGTGGTTCGGGGGGGCCAGGGGCTGAAGCTTTCTTT
CDR3 protein: CASGSGGPGAEAFF
J gene: TRBJ1-1
clone size: NA
D gene: NA
V gene: TRBV12-5

CDR3 DNA: TGTGCCAGCAGCTTTACAGGGGTCCATGGCTACACCTTC
CDR3 protein: CASSFTGVHGYTF
J gene: TRBJ1-2
clone size: few
D gene: TRBD1
V gene: TRBV5-4

CDR3 DNA: TGTGCCAGTAATCCCCGGTCTCAGGCTTATGGCTACACCTTC
CDR3 protein: CASNPRSQAYGYTF
J gene: TRBJ1-2
clone size: NA
D gene: NA
V gene: TRBV19

CDR3 DNA: TGTGCCAGCAGCTTATCGGGACTAAGTGGCTACACCTTC
CDR3 protein: CASSLSGLSGYTF
J gene: TRBJ1-2
clone size: once
D gene: NA
V gene: TRBV13

CDR3 DNA: TGTGCCAGCAGCGCCGTCGGACAGTATTATGGCTACACCTTC
CDR3 protein: CASSAVGQYYGYTF
J gene: TRBJ1-2
clone size: NA
D gene: NA
V gene: TRBV9